The clone carrying this T cell receptor beta chain was recorded a few times. TCRdb redid the calling of the 5' RACE reads with MiXCR, one entry per CDR3 protein. The data contain about 81,000 distinct CDR3 sequences, about a sixth of them seen just once; the ten biggest clones take up about 6.5%. It was unfractionated whole blood from which total RNA was extracted. Trimming shortened V by 4 bases and J by 7 bases, and 23 bases separated the two germline ends. The CDR3 runs to 16 residues. CDR1 is MDHEN and CDR2 is SYDVKM in the germline V gene. This sample was included in a study of human T cells and chemical hapten exposure.

This receptor was obtained from a female donor in good health. V gene TRBV28 combines with J gene TRBJ2-7; tentative D call: TRBD2 (6 bases). The CDR3 coding sequence is TGTGCCAGCAGTTACCCCTTTGGACTATCCCGTTCTGAGCAGTACTTC. Translation: CASSYPFGLSRSEQYF.